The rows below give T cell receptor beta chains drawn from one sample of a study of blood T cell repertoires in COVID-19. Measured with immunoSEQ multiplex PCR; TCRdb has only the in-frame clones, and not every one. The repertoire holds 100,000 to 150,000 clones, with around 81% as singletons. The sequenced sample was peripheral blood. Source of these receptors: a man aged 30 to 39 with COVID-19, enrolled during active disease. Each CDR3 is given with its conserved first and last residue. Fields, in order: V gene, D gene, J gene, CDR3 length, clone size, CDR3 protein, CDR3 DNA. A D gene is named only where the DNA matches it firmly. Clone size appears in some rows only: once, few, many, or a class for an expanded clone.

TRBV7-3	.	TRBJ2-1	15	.	CASSPHRDSYNEQFF	TGTGCCAGCAGCCCTCACAGGGATTCCTACAATGAGCAGTTCTTC
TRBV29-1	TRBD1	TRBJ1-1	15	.	CSVEGPRGTNTEAFF	TGCAGCGTTGAAGGCCCCAGGGGGACGAACACTGAAGCTTTCTTT
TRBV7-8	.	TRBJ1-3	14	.	CASSLGGSGNTIYF	TGTGCCAGCAGCTTAGGAGGTTCTGGAAACACCATATATTTT
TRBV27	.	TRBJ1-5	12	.	CASSLSGSPQHF	TGTGCCAGCAGTTTATCAGGGAGTCCCCAGCATTTT
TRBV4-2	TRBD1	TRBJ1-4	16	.	CASSQGDRVGDEKLFF	TGTGCCAGCAGCCAAGGAGACAGGGTAGGTGATGAAAAACTGTTTTTT
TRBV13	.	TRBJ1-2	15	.	CASSLTRQTDDGYTF	TGTGCCAGCAGCTTAACGCGGCAGACCGACGATGGCTACACCTTC
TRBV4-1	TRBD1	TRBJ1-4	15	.	CASSRTGDPREKLFF	TGCGCCAGCAGCCGAACAGGGGACCCTAGGGAAAAACTGTTTTTT
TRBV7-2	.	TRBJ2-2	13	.	CASSPRTDQELFF	TGTGCCAGCAGCCCCCGGACAGACCAGGAGCTGTTTTTT
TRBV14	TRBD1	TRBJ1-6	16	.	CASSQGQGRFNSPLHF	TGTGCCAGCAGCCAGGGACAGGGAAGGTTTAATTCACCCCTCCACTTT
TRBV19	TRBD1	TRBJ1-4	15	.	CASLPTGTGGEKLFF	TGTGCCAGCCTCCCTACCGGGACAGGGGGTGAAAAACTGTTTTTT
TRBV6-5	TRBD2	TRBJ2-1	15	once	CASSASGRSYNEQFF	TGTGCCAGCAGCGCCAGCGGGAGGTCCTACAATGAGCAGTTCTTC
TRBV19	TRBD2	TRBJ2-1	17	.	CASSEGMALAGYNEQFF	TGTGCCAGTAGTGAAGGGATGGCACTAGCGGGGTACAATGAGCAGTTCTTC
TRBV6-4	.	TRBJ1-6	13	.	CASSDSAGAPLHF	TGTGCCAGCAGTGACTCTGCGGGGGCACCCCTCCACTTT
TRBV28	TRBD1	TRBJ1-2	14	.	CASSKGGNNYGYTF	TGTGCCAGCAGTAAAGGGGGCAATAACTATGGCTACACCTTC
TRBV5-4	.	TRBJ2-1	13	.	CASSVTENNEQFF	TGTGCCAGTTCGGTGACAGAGAACAATGAGCAGTTCTTC
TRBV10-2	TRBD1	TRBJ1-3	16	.	CASSVTGVHSGNTIYF	TGCGCCAGCAGTGTAACAGGGGTCCACTCTGGAAACACCATATATTTT
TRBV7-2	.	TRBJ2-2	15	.	CASSFPTGWSGELFF	TGTGCCAGCAGCTTCCCAACAGGGTGGTCCGGGGAGCTGTTTTTT
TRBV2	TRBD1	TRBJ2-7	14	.	CASRPQGQGREQYF	TGTGCCAGCAGGCCCCAGGGACAGGGAAGGGAGCAGTACTTC
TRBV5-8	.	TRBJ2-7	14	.	CASSFRSAIGEQYF	TGTGCCAGCAGCTTCCGGTCAGCAATCGGGGAGCAGTACTTC
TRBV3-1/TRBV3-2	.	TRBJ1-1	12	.	CASSQVGSEAFF	TGTGCCAGCAGCCAGGTGGGCAGTGAAGCTTTCTTT
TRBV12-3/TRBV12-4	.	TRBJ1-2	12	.	CASSIGTRADTF	TGTGCCAGCAGTATCGGGACAAGGGCCGACACCTTC
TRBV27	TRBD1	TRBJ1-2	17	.	CASSSTGVLSSNYGYTF	TGTGCCAGCAGTTCTACAGGGGTACTCTCCTCCAACTATGGCTACACCTTC
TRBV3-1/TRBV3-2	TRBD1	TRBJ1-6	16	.	CASSQGGQGQNSPLHF	TGTGCCAGCAGCCAAGGGGGACAGGGTCAAAATTCACCCCTCCACTTT
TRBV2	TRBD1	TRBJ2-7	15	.	CASSAGQAVTYEQYF	TGTGCCAGCAGCGCCGGACAGGCCGTTACCTACGAGCAGTACTTC
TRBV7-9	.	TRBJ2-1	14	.	CASSPPTGEDEQFF	TGTGCCAGCAGCCCTCCTACAGGGGAGGATGAGCAGTTCTTC
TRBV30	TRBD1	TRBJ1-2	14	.	CAWNSRYRGYGYTF	TGTGCCTGGAATTCTAGGTACAGGGGCTATGGCTACACCTTC
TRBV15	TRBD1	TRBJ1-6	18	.	CATSRAGGPSLRNSPLHF	TGTGCCACCAGCAGAGCAGGGGGCCCGTCCCTGAGAAATTCACCCCTCCACTTT
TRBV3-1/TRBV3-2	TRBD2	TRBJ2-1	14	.	CASSRTSGYNEQFF	TGTGCCAGCAGCCGGACTAGCGGTTACAATGAGCAGTTCTTC
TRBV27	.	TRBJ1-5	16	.	CASSLLPDRGNQPQHF	TGTGCCAGCAGTCTCCTTCCGGACAGAGGCAATCAGCCCCAGCATTTT
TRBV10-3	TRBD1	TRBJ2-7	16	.	CAISGGRDRGFHEQYF	TGTGCCATCAGTGGGGGGCGGGACAGGGGATTCCACGAGCAGTACTTC
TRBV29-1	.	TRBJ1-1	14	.	CSVTEGSRNTEAFF	TGCAGCGTCACGGAGGGGTCTCGGAACACTGAAGCTTTCTTT
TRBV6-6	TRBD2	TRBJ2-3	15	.	CASSDGTSVTDTQYF	TGTGCCAGCAGTGACGGGACTAGCGTCACAGATACGCAGTATTTT
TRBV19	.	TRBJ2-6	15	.	CASSYGASGANVLTF	TGTGCCAGTAGTTATGGGGCCTCTGGGGCCAACGTCCTGACTTTC
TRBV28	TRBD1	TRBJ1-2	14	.	CASSLGQGWYGYTF	TGTGCCAGCAGTTTAGGACAGGGGTGGTATGGCTACACCTTC
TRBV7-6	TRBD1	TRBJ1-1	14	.	CASSFTQGGTEAFF	TGTGCCAGCAGCTTCACCCAGGGGGGCACTGAAGCTTTCTTT
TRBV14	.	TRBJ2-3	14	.	CASSQAGASDTQYF	TGTGCCAGCAGCCAGGCCGGAGCGTCAGATACGCAGTATTTT
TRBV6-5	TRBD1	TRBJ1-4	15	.	CASSYSGDRGEKLFF	TGTGCCAGCAGTTACTCAGGGGACAGGGGAGAAAAACTGTTTTTT
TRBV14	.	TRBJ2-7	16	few	CASSPLEAGDRYEQYF	TGTGCCAGCAGCCCCCTAGAAGCGGGGGACAGATACGAGCAGTACTTC
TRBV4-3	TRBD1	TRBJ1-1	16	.	CASSRGSGTGNTEAFF	TGCGCCAGCAGCCGAGGATCCGGGACAGGGAACACTGAAGCTTTCTTT
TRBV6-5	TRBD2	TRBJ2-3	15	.	CASSQAGGVTDTQYF	TGTGCCAGCAGCCAAGCGGGGGGGGTGACAGATACGCAGTATTTT
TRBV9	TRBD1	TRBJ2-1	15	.	CASSVGTGPYNEQFF	TGTGCCAGCAGCGTCGGGACAGGGCCCTACAATGAGCAGTTCTTC
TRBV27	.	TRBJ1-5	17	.	CASSFQGGGGTYQPQHF	TGTGCCAGCAGTTTTCAAGGGGGGGGTGGGACATATCAGCCCCAGCATTTT
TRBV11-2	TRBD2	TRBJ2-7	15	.	CASSPTQGLAYEQYF	TGTGCCAGCAGCCCCACCCAGGGACTAGCCTACGAGCAGTACTTC
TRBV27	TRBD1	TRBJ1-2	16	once	CASSPGGSRINYGYTF	TGTGCCAGCAGCCCAGGGGGCTCGAGGATTAACTATGGCTACACCTTC
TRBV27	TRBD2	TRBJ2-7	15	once	CASSFGTSGNYEQYF	TGTGCCAGCAGTTTCGGGACTAGCGGTAACTACGAGCAGTACTTC
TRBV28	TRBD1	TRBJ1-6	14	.	CASSSGTVSPPLHF	TGTGCCAGCAGTTCCGGGACAGTGTCGCCACCCCTCCACTTT
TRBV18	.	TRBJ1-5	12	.	CASSPGDQPQHF	TGTGCCAGCTCACCAGGAGACCAGCCCCAGCATTTT
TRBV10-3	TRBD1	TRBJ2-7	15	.	CAISRDRGGTYEQYF	TGTGCCATCAGTCGGGACAGGGGGGGAACCTACGAGCAGTACTTC